A single sample is the source of the 5 T cell receptor beta chains below, sequenced in a study of early stage breast cancer tumors. Clones were sequenced by immunoSEQ multiplex PCR, and TCRdb holds only the in-frame ones, with some missing. The sample contains about 41,000 clones, 55% to 75% of which appear only once. Source material: blood. Receptors were obtained from a person in their fifties with breast cancer.

V and J are TRBV19 and TRBJ1-2, with D maybe TRBD1 (5 bases). CDR3 length equals 15 residues. CDR1 is LNHDA and CDR2 is SQIVND in the germline V gene (reference sequence). V was cut by 7 bases and J by 4 bases, with 19 bases left in between. CDR3 sequence: CASTPRGLGGYGYTF. The CDR3 DNA sequence: TGTGCCAGTACCCCCCGGGGGTTAGGTGGCTATGGCTACACCTTC.

The V call is TRBV19, the J call TRBJ1-2, with 9 bases that match TRBD1. Losses at the gene ends were 5 bases for V and 9 bases for J; bases not matched to a gene: 10. From germline, CDR1 is LNHDA and CDR2 SQIVND (reference sequence). This CDR3 contains 14 residues. The CDR3 loop reads CASSADRGAKSYTF. The CDR3 coding sequence is TGTGCCAGTAGTGCGGACAGGGGAGCGAAAAGCTACACCTTC.

This clone was seen only a few times. The chain carries TRBV9 and TRBJ1-1; D unresolved. The CDR3 totals 13 residues. With 0 bases removed from V and 1 base from J, the gap between germline ends came to 4 bases. Germline V gives CDR1 SGDLS, CDR2 YYNGEE. The CDR3, as DNA: TGTGCCAGCAGCGTAGACAGGAACACTGAAGCTTTCTTT. This encodes CASSVDRNTEAFF.

This clone was seen a handful of times. The V and J genes are TRBV2 and TRBJ1-5; 7 nucleotides align to TRBD1. This CDR3 has 16 residues. Germline CDR1 SNHLY, CDR2 FYNNEI. With V trimmed by 0 bases and J by 4 bases, 6 bases remained unmatched. CDR3 region: CASSEARGGTNQPQHF. Written as DNA, the CDR3 is TGTGCCAGCAGTGAAGCGAGAGGGGGCACTAATCAGCCCCAGCATTTT.

The chain carries TRBV11-2 and TRBJ2-5; TRBD2 might be the D (6 bases). The germline V gene encodes CDR1 SGHAT and CDR2 FQNNGV. The CDR3 has 14 residues. Between the trimmed V and J ends, which lost 5 bases and 2 bases, there was a span of 12 bases. CDR3: CASSRRDQQETQYF. In nucleotides, the CDR3 is TGTGCCAGCAGCCGGCGGGACCAACAAGAGACCCAGTACTTC. The complete variable domain, with remaining parts taken from reference TRBV11-2 and TRBJ2-5, reads EAGVAQSPRYKIIEKRQSVAFWCNPISGHATLYWYQQILGQGPKLLIQFQNNGVVDDSQLPKDRFSAERLKGVDSTLKIQPAKLEDSAVYLCASSRRDQQETQYFGPGTRLLVL.